This TCR beta chain was profiled in a study of identical twins (dated by TCRdb to 2016 to 2017). Describing the broader study: To test whether fetal clonotypes persist, this study deep-sequenced TCR alpha and beta repertoires from monozygotic twins, from unrelated adults of various ages, and from cord blood. Replicate twin experiments were performed at different times using different library preparation protocols to rule out contamination.

On this clonotype itself: No cognate antigen has been identified for it. Per-nucleotide qualities are absent, and no much larger clonotype sits a single base away.

The paper's findings and limits, for the study overall: Recombination models systematically underestimated out-of-frame TCR alpha sharing in monozygotic twins but agreed with sharing between unrelated individuals. Fewer insertions were carried by abundant cord blood beta clonotypes, a similar but weaker trend appeared in young adult naive repertoires, and no such trend appeared in memory repertoires. Because the same donors could not be followed over many years, the conclusions depended on cross-sectional statistical analysis. A weaker excess of twin sharing was found in beta out-of-frame sequences because the signal-to-noise ratio was lowered by fewer shared sequences. Out-of-frame TCR alpha sequences shared between twins showed an excess of low generation-probability sequences compared with coincidental sharing between unrelated individuals. Invariant T cells such as MAIT and iNKT could partly confound zero-insertion analyses, though diverse VJ usage argued against this for most clonotypes.

Receptor amplification or capture employed 5' RACE. Sequencer: Illumina HiSeq 2000. A universal primer binding site was added through template switching, and the final cDNA carried a unique molecular identifier so that TCR cDNA molecules could be counted accurately. First-strand cDNA for TCR alpha and beta chains was synthesized from specific primers in the conserved constant-segment region. To control for contamination, each cDNA library was double barcoded with a SMART-Mk sample barcode plus Illumina barcodes. Two successive PCR steps introduced TruSeq adapter sequences along with Illumina sample barcodes. The Illumina HiSeq platform was used with custom primers to sequence TCR alpha and beta cDNA libraries. The paper's processing steps were these. Raw reads were processed with MiGEC to extract unique molecular identifiers, and MiXCR was used to determine CDR3 positions. Recombination models were inferred per individual with the repgenHMM and IGoR tools using an EM algorithm. The analysis of shared clonotypes was done with the tcR package in R, with sharing normalized by the product of cloneset sizes. To study raw recombination free of thymic and clonal selection effects, out-of-frame nonproductive sequences were analyzed. TCRdb's own reprocessing of the public reads used fastp at Q25 and MiXCR and kept productive beta chains. When rows share a CDR3 protein, they turn into one entry using the most common DNA and genes. The authors' filters were not applied to this entry. This sample lists 450,000 to 600,000 distinct CDR3 sequences; 20% to 25% were detected once. The ten most abundant clones make up about 0.5% of the sample.

All donors were healthy Caucasians. Three pairs of female monozygotic twins, all aged about 18 to 29 years, made up the twin cohort. Positive isolation kits from Invitrogen were used to isolate CD4+ and CD8+ T cell populations. The V and J ends are trimmed by 0 bases and 4 bases, leaving 10 bases between them. The germline V gene gives CDR1 as SGHRS and CDR2 as YFSETQ. From cysteine to phenylalanine, the CDR3 is 14 amino acids long. The read is trimmed to its CDR3 DNA, 42 bases read in frame from base 1. The sample was also linked to a second study, of yellow fever vaccine responses in identical twins. The second study reports: The authors reported that the T cell response to vaccination in identical twins appeared partly convergent and partly personalized. In the study, vaccine-responding T cell clones were precisely tracked in identical twins.

This receptor was obtained from a woman aged 18-29 years in good health. The sequenced sample consisted of CD4+ T cells sorted from blood. The chain is made from TRBV5-1 and TRBJ1-1; there is no confident call for the D gene. CDR3 reads: CASSLVQLSTEAFF. The nucleotides are TGCGCCAGCAGCTTGGTGCAGCTAAGCACTGAAGCTTTCTTT. With the rest looked up from the reference TRBV5-1 and TRBJ1-1 genes rather than sequenced, the full variable domain is KAGVTQTPRYLIKTRGQQVTLSCSPISGHRSVSWYQQTPGQGLQFLFEYFSETQRNKGNFPGRFSGRQFSNSRSEMNVSTLELGDSALYLCASSLVQLSTEAFFGQGTRLTVV.